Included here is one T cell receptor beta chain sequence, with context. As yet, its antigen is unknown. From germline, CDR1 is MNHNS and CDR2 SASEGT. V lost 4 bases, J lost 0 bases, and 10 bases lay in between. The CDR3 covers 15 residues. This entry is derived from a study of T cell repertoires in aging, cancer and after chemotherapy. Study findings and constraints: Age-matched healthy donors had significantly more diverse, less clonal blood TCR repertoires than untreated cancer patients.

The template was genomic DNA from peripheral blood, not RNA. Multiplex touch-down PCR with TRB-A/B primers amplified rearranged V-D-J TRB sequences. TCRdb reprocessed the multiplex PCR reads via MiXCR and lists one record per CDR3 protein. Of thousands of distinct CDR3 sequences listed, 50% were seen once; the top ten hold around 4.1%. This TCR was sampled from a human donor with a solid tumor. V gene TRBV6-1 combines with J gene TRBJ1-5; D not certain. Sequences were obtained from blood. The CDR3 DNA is TGTGCCAGCAGTGGCGACCTAGTTAGCAATCAGCCCCAGCATTTT. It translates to CASSGDLVSNQPQHF.